This T cell receptor beta chain was sequenced in a study of shared clonotypes between healthy human individuals. Whole-study findings and limits: The study drew on few donors, limiting represented genetic and exposure-history diversity.

Germline assignment: CDR1 MDHEN and CDR2 SYDVKM. This CDR3 comprises 14 residues. V shed 6 bases and J 6 bases; nucleotides not matched to a gene: 4. This clone was counted only a few times. Antigen unknown. Other DNA variants within this sample encode the same CDR3. Evenly divided among several immunoSEQ plates was the genomic DNA of each subset. Original methodology: Filtering differed for immunoSEQ, which gave only junction sequences without quality scores. Produced via immunoSEQ multiplex PCR; TCRdb's table is partial and in-frame only. V and J calls and clone size are copied from that table; D and trimming were computed from the DNA. The data hold around 700,000 clones, with 72% observed a single time.

V usage is TRBV28 and J usage is TRBJ2-7; TRBD2 aligns across 14 bases. What was sequenced was memory CD4+ T cells sorted from blood. The subset is: CD45RA-negative fraction. The clonotype was recovered from a woman aged 25 to 45 in good health. The CDR3, as DNA: TGTGCCAGCAGCCCGGGACTAGCGGGAGTCGAGCAGTACTTC. Its protein is CASSPGLAGVEQYF.